This T cell receptor (beta chain) was observed in a study of blood T cell repertoires in COVID-19 (dated by TCRdb to the early 2020s). Study-wide context: Samples covering the acute and convalescent phases of COVID-19 were provided by collaborators in the United States, Italy and Spain. The material from the prospective study consisted of cDNA or gDNA derived from T cells, B-cell-depleted T cells, or PBMCs. Deeply sampled blood TCRbeta repertoires from subjects exposed to, actively infected with, or recovered from COVID-19 were included in the dataset. A freely available public database, intended as a resource for researchers studying the immune response to SARS-CoV-2, is where the repertoires were released. The samples were drawn from two sources: the first 160 participants of the ongoing ImmuneRACE study, and 1,000 to 1,500 subjects contributed by 6 global collaborators. The sample metadata nearly always contained a de-identified subject ID, COVID-19 status, age in years and sex. Where HLA class I and class II types were available, the types were taken from metadata supplied by the sample provider, not from assay-based typing.

The immunoSEQ Assay, a bias-controlled multiplex PCR, was used to amplify TCRbeta CDR3 regions from genomic DNA. The study's own analysis went as follows. Within the assay, amplification of reference gene primers was used to estimate how many nucleated cells each sample contained. To quantify the absolute abundance of each unique TCRbeta CDR3 rearrangement, sequence reads were collapsed and filtered. Productive Simpson clonality was computed per sample as the square root of Simpson's diversity index over productive rearrangements. TCRdb obtained this table from immuneACCESS and retained in-frame rearrangements with V and J assigned. These tables miss some clones; where compared with another copy, unresolved V genes account for less than half of the shortfall, and the remainder is unexplained. V, J and clone size were drawn from that table, and D and trimming were deduced from the DNA. Counted in this sample were roughly 100,000 clones; around 84% of them appeared once. 4% to 5.5% of the sample belongs to the ten largest clones.

CDR1 and CDR2 are drawn from the germline V gene: SGHAT, FQNNGV. V is cut back by 5 bases and J by 5 bases, with 4 bases in the junction unmatched. Measured from the cysteine to the phenylalanine, the CDR3 is 14 residues long. Left in the record is the CDR3 DNA by itself, 42 bases read in frame from the first base. Comments on this clone: What this receptor recognizes is not known. No qualities accompany the bases; no much larger clone lies one base away.

The full study reports these points: Clinical and demographic metadata were provided uncurated, with the amount varying by source and participant.

The collaborating institutions used their own protocols to collect whole blood in K2EDTA tubes. Collaborator samples were shipped for TCRbeta analysis as frozen whole blood, isolated PBMCs, or DNA extracted from either sample type. This clonotype originated in a human donor in a cohort sampled during active COVID-19. The chain employs TRBV11-2 and TRBJ1-4; 8 bases in between match TRBD1. Sample: peripheral blood. In nucleotides, the sequence is TGTGCCAGCAGCGCAGACAGGGGAAATGAAAAACTGTTTTTT. It specifies CASSADRGNEKLFF.